The source of this TCR beta chain is a study of OX40 agonist ivuxolimab in advanced cancers. In the study overall: Ivuxolimab, which targeted the costimulatory receptor OX40 (CD134), was an agonistic, fully human IgG2 monoclonal antibody. Intravenous ivuxolimab was administered to patients every 2 weeks at six dose levels: 0.01, 0.1, 0.3, 1.5, 3 and 10 mg/kg. Among the roughly 52 dose-escalation patients, approximately 20 had hepatocellular carcinoma, approximately 15 melanoma, 9 renal cell carcinoma and 9 head and neck cancer. In the dose-escalation cohort, 82.7% of patients were male, and the mean age was roughly 56 years with a range of 23 to 79. Patients were allowed to have had prior anti-PD-1, anti-PD-L1 or anti-CTLA-4 therapy, and around 43% of the dose-escalation patients had been treated with checkpoint inhibitors. Three dose-escalation patients achieved partial responses, one with hepatocellular carcinoma and two with cutaneous melanoma. The purpose of peripheral TCRbeta sequencing was to test whether ivuxolimab changed TCR sequence diversity and led to clonal T-cell expansion. The paper reports the monotherapy dose-escalation portion (N = 52 patients) of the phase I ivuxolimab trial. What the authors observed across the whole study: Low levels of normalized T-cell clonal expansion were also seen in some nonresponding patients. In partial responders in the 0.1-3.0 mg/kg groups, normalized peripheral clonal expansion was found to be among the lowest, especially among CD8+ T cells. On average, CD8+ T cells showed more expanded clones than CD4+ T cells after ivuxolimab. At doses of 0.1 to 3.0 mg/kg, clonal expansion of both CD4+ and CD8+ T cells in blood was seen between baseline and week 6. Antigen specificity was not determined for the clonally expanded peripheral T cells.

Patients with a history of autoimmune disease or receiving systemic immunosuppression were excluded from the trial. Peripheral blood for TCR sequencing was collected from all dose cohorts at baseline, on cycle 4 day 1, and on cycle 7 day 1. Samples came from an open-label, multicenter, first-in-human phase I dose-escalation trial of ivuxolimab. Adults with locally advanced or metastatic melanoma, renal cell carcinoma, hepatocellular carcinoma or head and neck squamous cell carcinoma were enrolled in the trial. Before TCR sequencing, CD4+ T cells and CD8+ T cells were sorted from peripheral blood as separate populations. Genomic DNA was extracted from sorted cells for sequencing of the TCRbeta CDR3 region. The immunoSEQ Assay was used for sequencing of TCRbeta CDR3 regions. In TCRdb, the immuneACCESS table is reduced to in-frame sequences with V and J assigned. These tables do not hold every clone; where another copy was compared, an unresolved V gene accounts for under half, and the others remain unexplained. This sample holds 50,000 to 60,000 clones; under 90% were observed only once. The top ten clonotypes cover about 1.6% of the sample.

To note about this clone: This clone's antigen is unknown. The sample holds no much larger clone one base away, and base qualities are not on file.

Spanning cysteine to phenylalanine, the CDR3 consists of 18 amino acids. Solely the CDR3 DNA is kept, with 54 bases framed from the first base. The germline V gene provides CDR1 SGHDT and CDR2 YYEEEE. V gives up 3 bases and J gives up 3 bases, and the segment between their germline ends measures 24 bases. The TCR comes from an adult with an advanced solid tumor such as melanoma, head and neck, liver or kidney cancer. The specimen was CD4+ or CD8+ T cells sorted from blood, collected in a trial of the OX40 agonist ivuxolimab. The receptor chain draws on TRBV5-6 and TRBJ1-2; the D gene is perhaps TRBD1, on 6 matching bases. The sequenced DNA is TGTGCCAGCAGCTCCCCCGCGGGGGCACCAATGAGGGACTATGGCTACACCTTC. The encoded protein is CASSSPAGAPMRDYGYTF.